What follows describes a single T cell receptor beta chain. Its matching antigen is unknown. The CDR3 runs to 16 residues. V was shortened by 5 bases and J by 0 bases, with 18 bases between the two germline ends. Per germline, CDR1 DFQATT and CDR2 SNEGSKA (reference sequence). This entry belongs to a study of T cell repertoires in cytomegalovirus infection. Across the whole study: The authors relied on CMV epitopes, both recently identified HLA-C-restricted and well-studied HLA-B-restricted. Carrying CMV and the relevant HLA type showed in public TCR beta signatures. Notes on the study in general: People with CMV and the relevant HLA were identified by cumulative public TCR beta family frequency. Clonotype analysis showed dominance of the ex vivo response by HLA-C-restricted CMV-specific TCR beta clonotypes.

TCRdb redid the calling of the reads with MiXCR, one entry per CDR3 protein. The sample yields about 700,000 distinct CDR3 sequences, about 33% seen once. The genes are TRBV20-1 and TRBJ2-3; the D gene is possibly TRBD2 (6 bases). The TCR originated in a human donor in good health (CMV status not recorded). Some clones in this sample may be carry-over from other donors' samples. The material was cultured PBMCs, obtained from culture after CMV antigen stimulation. The CDR3 region is CSAPRGSGSSTDTQYF. The CDR3 DNA reads as TGCAGTGCTCCCCGTGGTAGCGGTTCTAGCACAGATACGCAGTATTTT.